The sequence of this T cell receptor (beta chain) was determined in a study of human thymus T cells. Generated by immunoSEQ multiplex PCR, the TCRdb table keeps only in-frame clones and is missing some. The table has 100,000 to 150,000 clones, about 93% seen once. Overall study findings and caveats: Related research described strongly overlapping thymic repertoires in unrelated people. Usage of V and J genes appeared biased in thymic and blood repertoires.

The CDR3 covers 18 residues. Germline V gene sequence: CDR1 WSHSY, CDR2 SAAADI. After removal of 0 bases from V and 1 base from J, the junction contained 8 bases not matched to a gene. This clone was seen a handful of times. Antigen specificity is unknown. Thymus tissue was removed during corrective cardiac surgery. Among the donors, all were healthy Finnish infants having corrective surgery for congenital heart defects. This TCR derives from a boy under three years old with a congenital heart defect but otherwise immunologically healthy. The sample comprised thymus tissue. The V call is TRBV10-2, the J call TRBJ1-5, with 8 bases fitting TRBD1. This CDR3 is CASSESPDREQSNQPQHF. CDR3 nucleotide sequence: TGCGCCAGCAGTGAGTCCCCGGACAGGGAACAGAGCAATCAGCCCCAGCATTTT.